This is a list of T cell receptor beta chains from one sample in a study of cytomegalovirus exposure and HLA in healthy donors. TCRdb keeps only in-frame clones here, not all; method: immunoSEQ multiplex PCR. The sample records roughly 150,000 clones, over 80% being singletons. Sequenced: PBMCs. Receptor source: a male donor in good health and CMV-seronegative. Both conserved end residues are part of each CDR3. A D gene is named only where the DNA matches it firmly. Size is omitted from some rows. Given values are once, few, many or a class for expanded clones.

v_gene	abundance	j_gene	d_gene	CDR3aa	CDR3nt
TRBV15	-	TRBJ1-5	TRBD1	CATSRGRGHQPQHF	TGTGCCACCAGCAGGGGTAGGGGGCATCAGCCCCAGCATTTT
TRBV19	-	TRBJ2-1	-	CASSRHPGLPLCEQFF	TGTGCCAGTAGCCGTCACCCGGGACTCCCACTCTGTGAGCAGTTCTTC
TRBV6-5	-	TRBJ2-7	-	CASSPREEDEQYF	TGTGCCAGCAGCCCGCGCGAAGAAGACGAGCAGTACTTC
TRBV18	few	TRBJ1-1	TRBD1	CASSPIRDSRGAFF	TGTGCCAGCTCACCGATCCGGGACAGCCGGGGAGCTTTCTTT
TRBV19	-	TRBJ1-2	-	CASSIGNNYGYTF	TGTGCCAGTAGTATAGGTAATAACTATGGCTACACCTTC
TRBV7-9	-	TRBJ2-1	TRBD1	CASNLDRVYYNEQFF	TGTGCCAGCAACCTCGACAGGGTGTATTACAATGAGCAGTTCTTC
TRBV14	-	TRBJ2-7	-	CASSQEGRGRLAYEQYF	TGTGCCAGCAGCCAAGAAGGGAGAGGCAGGTTAGCCTACGAGCAGTACTTC
TRBV7-2	few	TRBJ2-7	TRBD2	CASSLESLGRVWSYEQYF	TGTGCCAGCAGCTTAGAAAGCCTCGGGAGGGTCTGGTCCTACGAGCAGTACTTC
TRBV5-1	-	TRBJ2-7	TRBD1	CASSFGGQGYEQYF	TGCGCCAGCAGCTTTGGGGGACAGGGCTACGAGCAGTACTTC
TRBV14	-	TRBJ2-2	-	CASSQVLNTGELFF	TGTGCCAGCAGCCAAGTATTGAACACCGGGGAGCTGTTTTTT
TRBV7-9	once	TRBJ1-2	TRBD1	CSSSLVSGQGFYGYTF	TGTTCCAGCAGCTTAGTCTCTGGACAGGGCTTTTATGGCTACACCTTC
TRBV20-1	-	TRBJ2-7	-	CSGGTYEQYF	TGCAGTGGAGGGACCTACGAGCAGTACTTC
TRBV28	few	TRBJ1-6	-	CASSRQDFNSPLHF	TGTGCCAGCAGTAGACAGGATTTTAATTCACCCCTCCACTTT
TRBV7-9	-	TRBJ2-1	-	CSSSLKEGGQFF	TGTTCCAGCAGCTTAAAGGAGGGAGGGCAGTTCTTC
TRBV6-1	-	TRBJ2-7	-	CASSYYSEQYF	TGTGCCAGCAGTTATTACTCCGAGCAGTACTTC
TRBV9	few	TRBJ2-7	TRBD2	CASSPTAGGSYEQYF	TGTGCCAGCAGCCCAACAGCGGGAGGATCCTACGAGCAGTACTTC
TRBV5-1	-	TRBJ2-2	TRBD1	CASSTRTGGAGELFF	TGCGCCAGCAGCACCAGGACAGGCGGCGCCGGGGAGCTGTTTTTT
TRBV7-9	-	TRBJ2-3	-	CASSLAGGAADTQYF	TGTGCCAGCAGCTTAGCAGGGGGGGCTGCGGATACGCAGTATTTT
TRBV27	-	TRBJ1-1	-	CASSPYTGHTEAFF	TGTGCCAGCAGTCCATATACAGGTCACACTGAAGCTTTCTTT
TRBV7-2	-	TRBJ2-7	-	CASRLQEGSYEQYF	TGTGCCAGCAGGCTTCAGGAGGGATCCTACGAGCAGTACTTC
TRBV6-5	-	TRBJ2-2	-	CASSYLQGWTGELFF	TGTGCCAGCAGTTACTTGCAGGGTTGGACCGGGGAGCTGTTTTTT
TRBV27	-	TRBJ1-2	TRBD1	CASSPGQGPYGYTF	TGTGCCAGCAGTCCGGGACAGGGCCCCTATGGCTACACCTTC
TRBV19	-	TRBJ1-6	-	CASSAAQGSYNSPLHF	TGTGCCAGTAGTGCAGCTCAGGGCTCCTATAATTCACCCCTCCACTTT
TRBV4-1	-	TRBJ2-7	-	CASSQDNDGAYEQYF	TGCGCCAGCAGCCAAGATAACGACGGAGCCTACGAGCAGTACTTC
TRBV9	once	TRBJ2-3	-	CASEGPGGTDTQYF	TGTGCCAGCGAGGGGCCAGGGGGCACAGATACGCAGTATTTT
TRBV4-3	few	TRBJ1-5	-	CASSQSLDNQPQHF	TGCGCCAGCAGCCAAAGCCTTGACAATCAGCCCCAGCATTTT
TRBV2	once	TRBJ2-1	TRBD2	CASSETSGGAGYNEQFF	TGTGCCAGCAGTGAGACTAGCGGGGGGGCGGGCTACAATGAGCAGTTCTTC
TRBV7-9	-	TRBJ1-2	-	CASSLEERDGYTF	TGTGCCAGCAGCTTAGAGGAGAGAGATGGCTACACCTTC
TRBV19	-	TRBJ2-3	TRBD1	CASSMLGQGKDTQYF	TGTGCCAGTAGTATGTTGGGACAGGGTAAAGATACGCAGTATTTT
TRBV2	-	TRBJ1-2	-	CASSEMASNYGYTF	TGTGCCAGCAGTGAAATGGCCTCTAACTATGGCTACACCTTC
TRBV7-9	-	TRBJ1-1	-	CASSLAMSHYNKTEAFF	TGTGCCAGCAGCTTAGCGATGTCCCATTACAATAAAACTGAAGCTTTCTTT
TRBV5-1	-	TRBJ2-2	-	CASSLSPANTGELFF	TGCGCCAGCAGCTTAAGCCCGGCGAACACCGGGGAGCTGTTTTTT
TRBV5-8	few	TRBJ2-2	TRBD2	CASSSRPGLAFTGELFF	TGTGCCAGCAGCTCCCGGCCGGGACTAGCTTTCACCGGGGAGCTGTTTTTT
TRBV28	-	TRBJ1-2	TRBD1	CVSSRDRRYGYTF	TGTGTCAGCAGCCGGGACAGAAGGTATGGCTACACCTTC
TRBV15	once	TRBJ2-2	-	CATSRIRENTGELFF	TGTGCCACCAGCAGAATCAGGGAGAACACCGGGGAGCTGTTTTTT
TRBV13	-	TRBJ1-1	-	CASSPSGTEAFF	TGTGCCAGCAGCCCCTCGGGGACTGAAGCTTTCTTT
TRBV29-1	-	TRBJ1-1	TRBD1	CSVYRGPETEAFF	TGCAGCGTATACAGGGGGCCGGAGACTGAAGCTTTCTTT
TRBV28	-	TRBJ1-2	-	CASSPQRGDGYTF	TGTGCCAGCAGTCCCCAGCGGGGGGACGGCTACACCTTC
TRBV19	-	TRBJ1-1	-	CASSMRPTNTEAFF	TGTGCCAGTAGTATGAGGCCGACGAACACTGAAGCTTTCTTT
TRBV7-9	-	TRBJ2-1	-	CASSLVGDEQFF	TGTGCCAGCAGCTTAGTAGGGGATGAGCAGTTCTTC
TRBV6-4	-	TRBJ2-3	TRBD1	CASSDSAGGSTDTQYF	TGTGCCAGCAGTGACTCGGCAGGGGGTAGCACAGATACGCAGTATTTT
TRBV2	-	TRBJ2-3	TRBD2	CASRERGVTDTQYF	TGTGCCAGCAGAGAGCGGGGGGTGACAGATACGCAGTATTTT
TRBV9	-	TRBJ1-4	-	CASSVGRTNEKLFF	TGTGCCAGCAGCGTAGGGAGGACTAATGAAAAACTGTTTTTT
TRBV5-1	-	TRBJ1-6	TRBD1	CASSLKPQGEHNSPLHF	TGCGCCAGCAGCCTGAAACCGCAGGGGGAGCATAATTCACCCCTCCACTTT
TRBV28	-	TRBJ2-1	-	CASSLLVAERANEQFF	TGTGCCAGCAGTTTATTGGTGGCGGAGAGGGCCAATGAGCAGTTCTTC
TRBV27	-	TRBJ2-3	-	CASSPTLSVSTDTQYF	TGTGCCAGCAGCCCCACTTTATCGGTTAGCACAGATACGCAGTATTTT
TRBV6-6	-	TRBJ1-6	TRBD1	CASSKRQGADSPLHF	TGTGCCAGCAGTAAACGACAGGGGGCAGATTCACCCCTCCACTTT
TRBV7-8	-	TRBJ2-2	-	CASYSGAGELFF	TGTGCCAGCTACTCAGGGGCCGGGGAGCTGTTTTTT
TRBV7-9	-	TRBJ2-7	TRBD1	CASSSLNRGTYEQYF	TGTGCCAGCAGCTCACTTAACAGGGGAACCTACGAGCAGTACTTC
TRBV29-1	-	TRBJ2-1	TRBD2	CSVALAGRYNEQFF	TGCAGCGTCGCACTAGCGGGGCGATACAATGAGCAGTTCTTC
TRBV5-1	-	TRBJ2-3	-	CASSSQGTDTQYF	TGCGCCAGCAGCTCACAGGGAACAGATACGCAGTATTTT
TRBV4-1	-	TRBJ2-3	TRBD2	CASSPGLAGGEGSQYF	TGCGCCAGCAGCCCCGGACTAGCGGGCGGAGAGGGGTCGCAGTATTTT
TRBV29-1	-	TRBJ2-7	TRBD2	CSVEEPGGAGYDEQYF	TGCAGCGTTGAAGAACCCGGGGGGGCCGGCTACGACGAGCAGTACTTC
TRBV5-5	-	TRBJ1-1	-	CASSSSPSTEAFF	TGTGCCAGCAGTTCATCCCCCAGCACTGAAGCTTTCTTT
TRBV7-2	-	TRBJ2-3	-	CASTTGTDTQYF	TGTGCCAGCACAACAGGGACAGATACGCAGTATTTT
TRBV11-2	-	TRBJ1-1	-	CASSLYRNTEAFF	TGTGCCAGCAGCTTATACAGGAACACTGAAGCTTTCTTT
TRBV28	-	TRBJ2-7	TRBD1	CASSSYDRANSYEQYF	TGTGCCAGCAGTTCCTACGACAGGGCCAATTCCTACGAGCAGTACTTC
TRBV4-3	once	TRBJ2-7	TRBD2	CASSQVAGGSLNEQYF	TGCGCCAGCAGCCAAGTGGCTGGCGGGAGTCTGAACGAGCAGTACTTC
TRBV19	-	TRBJ2-1	TRBD2	CASSSSGGAGANEQFF	TGTGCCAGTAGTTCTAGCGGGGGGGCCGGTGCCAATGAGCAGTTCTTC